The clone carrying this T cell receptor (beta chain) came up a few times. A process of 5'RACE template switching, which added a universal primer site and UMIs, was used to make TCR cDNA. MiXCR, run by TCRdb on the 5' RACE reads, gives a single entry per CDR3 protein. The profile shows around 320,000 distinct CDR3 sequences, roughly 8.7% of them singletons. V lost 3 bases and J 0 bases, leaving 9 bases between the germline ends. CDR1 and CDR2 (germline): SGHRS, YFSETQ. There are 14 residues in the CDR3. This sample is drawn from a study of T cells after yellow fever vaccination. The gene calls are TRBV5-1 and TRBJ2-5; tentatively, D is TRBD1 (6 bases). The TCR originated in a young man who received the YFV17D yellow fever vaccine. The sequencing used CD4+ T cells sorted from PBMCs, collected 5 days after the yellow fever booster vaccination. CDR3 sequence reads: CASSYGTNQETQYF. The CDR3 DNA reads as TGCGCCAGCAGCTACGGGACAAACCAAGAGACCCAGTACTTC.